The 17 T cell receptor beta chains reported below all come from one sample, sequenced in a study of blood T cell repertoires in COVID-19. Profiled with immunoSEQ multiplex PCR; TCRdb holds only in-frame clones, not every one. The sample lists about 110,000 clones, approximately 87% occurring once. Sequenced input: peripheral blood. The receptors derive from an older woman with acute or convalescent COVID-19.

This clone was seen only once. The chain is built from TRBV4-3 and TRBJ2-5; 8 bases are shared with TRBD1. The length of the CDR3 is 16 residues. Germline V gives CDR1 LGHNA, CDR2 YSLEER. Losses at the gene ends were 0 bases for V and 7 bases for J; bases not matched to a gene: 10. Here the CDR3 reads CASSQEGGQVPRTQYF. DNA for the CDR3: TGCGCCAGCAGCCAAGAAGGGGGACAGGTTCCGAGGACCCAGTACTTC.

To note about this clone: One end of the junction varies from germline; a read error may be responsible. The rearrangement links TRBV7-2 to TRBJ2-7; D unresolved. The CDR3 runs 11 residues. Germline CDR1 SGHTA, CDR2 FQGNSA. The CDR3 region is CASSHSHEQYF. The CDR3 nucleotides are TGTGCCAGCAGCCACTCCCACGAGCAGTACTTC. Combining the CDR3 with reference TRBV7-2 and TRBJ2-7 gives the whole variable domain GAGVSQSPSNKVTEKGKDVELRCDPISGHTALYWYRQSLGQGLEFLIYFQGNSAPDKSGLPSDRFSAERTGGSVSTLTIQRTQQEDSAVYLCASSHSHEQYFGPGTRLTVT.

The chain joins TRBV7-3 to TRBJ2-2, with D maybe TRBD1 (6 bases). CDR1 is SGHTA, CDR2 FQGTGA, per germline. The V end lost 5 bases, the J end lost 3 bases, and 7 bases lay between the germline ends. CDR3 size: 13 residues. CDR3 bases: TGTGCCAGCAGCGACAGGCACACCGGGGAGCTGTTTTTT. Translation: CASSDRHTGELFF.

This clone occurred once. The genes are TRBV30 and TRBJ2-5; the D gene is possibly TRBD2 (6 bases). V lost 0 bases to trimming and J lost 9 bases, with 8 bases between them. There are 11 residues in the CDR3. CDR1 and CDR2 from the germline V gene are GTSNPN and SVGIG (reference sequence). The CDR3: CAWSVGGAQYF. DNA of the CDR3: TGTGCCTGGAGTGTTGGCGGGGCCCAGTACTTC.

This rearrangement joins TRBV28 to TRBJ1-6; a possible D gene is TRBD1 (5 bases). The CDR3 is 12 residues long. Germline CDR1 MDHEN, CDR2 SYDVKM. V was clipped by 3 bases and J by 14 bases, with 11 bases between them. This chain's CDR3 is CASSLRRETLHF. The CDR3 bases are TGTGCCAGCAGTTTGCGCAGGGAAACCCTCCACTTT.

V is TRBV7-2 and J is TRBJ1-5, with a possible D match to TRBD1 (5 bases). The CDR3 runs to 14 residues. Trimming shortened V by 5 bases and J by 6 bases, and 14 bases separated the two germline ends. Germline CDR1 SGHTA, CDR2 FQGNSA. This CDR3 reads CASSPTGPGQPQHF. CDR3 DNA: TGTGCCAGCAGCCCTACAGGTCCGGGTCAGCCCCAGCATTTT.

V gene TRBV28 combines with J gene TRBJ2-7; 9 bases agree with TRBD1. CDR1 and CDR2 (germline): MDHEN, SYDVKM. The CDR3 spans 15 residues. V gave up 6 bases and J gave up 5 bases; unmatched junction bases: 11. The DNA of the CDR3 is TGTGCCAGCAGCTTGCCCGGGACAGGGCGCGACGAGCAGTACTTC. The encoded protein is CASSLPGTGRDEQYF.

This sequence joins TRBV5-1 and TRBJ1-4; TRBD1 matches at 7 bases. CDR3 length: 15 amino acids. Germline V gene sequence: CDR1 SGHRS, CDR2 YFSETQ. V was clipped by 4 bases and J by 7 bases; unmatched bases: 10. As DNA, the CDR3 is TGCGCCAGCAGCCAGAGACAGGGCGGCGGTGAAAAACTGTTTTTT. It encodes CASSQRQGGGEKLFF.

The chain uses TRBV7-2 and TRBJ1-5; D is possibly TRBD1 (5 bases). The CDR3 is 13 amino acids. V shed 5 bases and J shed 4 bases, with 9 bases lying between them. CDR1 SGHTA and CDR2 FQGNSA come from the germline V gene. CDR3 region: CASSRDFNQPQHF. CDR3 nucleotides: TGTGCCAGCAGCCGGGACTTTAATCAGCCCCAGCATTTT.

The chain couples TRBV6-5 to TRBJ2-2; D is possibly TRBD1 (6 bases). The germline V gene has CDR1 MNHEY and CDR2 SVGAGI. The V gene lost 2 bases and the J gene lost 7 bases, with 11 bases spanning the gap. The CDR3 extends over 14 amino acids. The CDR3 is CASSYRVRGGELFF. The CDR3 DNA reads TGTGCCAGCAGTTACCGGGTCAGGGGCGGGGAGCTGTTTTTT.

V gene TRBV10-2 combines with J gene TRBJ2-1, with D perhaps TRBD1 (6 bases). V shed 5 bases and J shed 5 bases, with 13 bases lying between them. This CDR3 has 14 residues. Germline CDR1 WSHSY, CDR2 SAAADI. CDR3 sequence reads: CASSMTGTHNEQFF. In nucleotides, the CDR3 is TGCGCCAGCAGTATGACAGGCACCCACAATGAGCAGTTCTTC.

The chain recombines TRBV11-3 with TRBJ2-2; TRBD2 matches at 7 bases. V lost 1 base and J lost 4; bases outside the gene matches: 6. In germline, CDR1 is SGHNT, CDR2 YENEEA. This CDR3 spans 16 amino acids. CDR3 residues: CASSLGAGEITGELFF. The CDR3 region has the DNA TGTGCCAGCAGCTTAGGGGCGGGAGAGATCACCGGGGAGCTGTTTTTT.

This clone was detected once. The genes are TRBV15 and TRBJ2-1, with D unresolved. Per the germline V gene, CDR1 is LNHNV and CDR2 is YYDKDF (reference sequence). V was cut by 0 bases and J by 0 bases, with 3 bases left in between. CDR3 length equals 14 residues. The CDR3 region has the DNA TGTGCCACCAGCAGAGATTACTCCTACAATGAGCAGTTCTTC. Translating it yields CATSRDYSYNEQFF. The complete variable domain, with remaining parts taken from reference TRBV15 and TRBJ2-1, reads DAMVIQNPRYQVTQFGKPVTLSCSQTLNHNVMYWYQQKSSQAPKLLFHYYDKDFNNEADTPDNFQSRRPNTSFCFLDIRSPGLGDTAMYLCATSRDYSYNEQFFGPGTRLTVL.

The rearrangement links TRBV5-1 to TRBJ2-7; TRBD2 aligns across 13 bases. Losses at the gene ends were 4 bases for V and 0 bases for J; bases not matched to a gene: 4. Germline V gives CDR1 SGHRS, CDR2 YFSETQ. CDR3 length equals 16 residues. The CDR3 loop reads CASSIGTSGASYEQYF. In DNA, the CDR3 is TGCGCCAGCAGCATAGGGACTAGCGGGGCCTCCTACGAGCAGTACTTC. Full variable domain (remainder filled in from reference TRBV5-1 and TRBJ2-7): KAGVTQTPRYLIKTRGQQVTLSCSPISGHRSVSWYQQTPGQGLQFLFEYFSETQRNKGNFPGRFSGRQFSNSRSEMNVSTLELGDSALYLCASSIGTSGASYEQYFGPGTRLTVT.

In its sample, this clone was seen once. The chain employs TRBV2 and TRBJ1-6, with D unresolved. Trimming stripped 9 bases from V and 6 bases from J, with 9 bases between. The CDR3 consists of 12 residues. Germline V gene sequence: CDR1 SNHLY, CDR2 FYNNEI. In DNA form, the CDR3 reads TGTGCCAGTCGACACCTTAATTCACCCCTCCACTTT. Residues: CASRHLNSPLHF. Based on the CDR3 plus reference TRBV2 and TRBJ1-6, the full variable domain is EPEVTQTPSHQVTQMGQEVILRCVPISNHLYFYWYRQILGQKVEFLVSFYNNEISEKSEIFDDQFSVERPDGSNFTLKIRSTKLEDSAMYFCASRHLNSPLHFGNGTRLTVT.

V and J are TRBV18 and TRBJ1-1, with a tentative D call TRBD1 (6 bases). Per the germline V gene, CDR1 is KGHSH and CDR2 is LQKENI. The V gene lost 3 bases and the J gene lost 10 bases, with 21 bases spanning the gap. The CDR3 has 15 amino acids. This CDR3 reads CASSPDSPGAGRAFF. The CDR3, as DNA: TGTGCCAGCTCACCTGATTCTCCAGGGGCTGGTCGAGCTTTCTTT. Based on the CDR3 plus reference TRBV18 and TRBJ1-1, the full variable domain is NAGVMQNPRHLVRRRGQEARLRCSPMKGHSHVYWYRQLPEEGLKFMVYLQKENIIDESGMPKERFSAEFPKEGPSILRIQQVVRGDSAAYFCASSPDSPGAGRAFFGQGTRLTVV.

The CDR3 DNA is TGTGCCTGGAGTGTCTCGATGTTAGGGGACACTGAAGCTTTCTTT. Amino acids: CAWSVSMLGDTEAFF. The chain uses TRBV30 and TRBJ1-1; D perhaps matches TRBD1 (5 bases). V was cut by 0 bases and J by 3 bases, with 14 bases left in between. This CDR3 has 15 residues. CDR1 is GTSNPN, CDR2 SVGIG, per germline (reference sequence).